This T cell receptor (beta chain) was observed in a study of spatial heterogeneity in lung cancer. Background on the study: PBMC samples from follow-up, where available, were sequenced a median of approximately 24 months after resection.

This clonotype turned up a few times. TCRdb fed the 5' RACE reads into MiXCR, producing one record per CDR3 protein. In the table there are 45,000 to 65,000 distinct CDR3 sequences, 7.4% of which are singletons. Time point noted: blood at routine non-recurrence follow-up after resection. Sequencing covered unsorted whole RNA taken from tumor, nontumor lung or frozen PBMC. The CDR3 consists of 14 residues. V lost 5 bases and J lost 3; bases outside the gene matches: 4. CDR1 and CDR2 from the germline V gene are KGHSH and LQKENI. The chain uses TRBV18 and TRBJ2-7, with TRBD2 matching 10 bases. This receptor was taken from a female donor with early-stage non-small cell lung cancer. The sequences come from PBMCs, collected at follow-up. The CDR3 region is CASSATSGDYEQYF. Here the CDR3 DNA reads TGTGCCAGCTCAGCCACTAGCGGGGACTACGAGCAGTACTTC.